This record concerns one T cell receptor beta chain sequence. This clonotype has more than one count but fewer than ten. No cognate antigen has been identified for it. Qualities for individual bases were not recorded, and no much larger clone is one base off. This specimen belongs to a study of human T cells and chemical hapten exposure (dated by TCRdb to the early 2020s). General notes on the study: For sensitization, 2% DPC in acetone was applied to a 2 cm by 2 cm area of upper inner arm skin. Blood was sampled from patients pre-sensitization (week 0) and at 2, 6 and about 24 weeks after DPC sensitization. Throughout the roughly 23-week study period, patients were also given weekly therapeutic DPC doses on the scalp. Approximately 30 alopecia patients provided blood for TCR sequencing at one to four time points (pre-sensitization, 2, 6 and 24 weeks). Both TCR alpha and TCR beta chains were sequenced from each blood RNA sample. The patient cohort, mostly female, included alopecia areata with under or over 50% scalp involvement, alopecia totalis and alopecia universalis. Patch testing on the upper back used Finn chambers containing 0.01% DPC, with scoring done after 6 days according to International Contact Dermatitis Research Group standards. Libraries were combined into a pool for sequencing, and differences in TCR yield between samples came mainly from small differences in library volumes within the pool. This study followed changes in the peripheral blood TCR repertoire in vivo during primary and secondary sensitization of alopecia patients to the hapten diphenylcyclopropenone (DPC).

The method behind the library was RACE. Sequenced using a NextSeq 500. During library preparation, unique molecular identifiers were attached to individual cDNA molecules so that TCRs could be counted quantitatively and reproducibly. The authors' pipeline ran thus. A median of around 96,000 TCRs per sample was observed, with a range of roughly 23,224 to 700,000. The Decombinator software suite was used to annotate the V, J and CDR3 of the TCR reads. For PS versus PT1 abundance plots, all samples were subsampled to the same number of TCRs (28,000). Expanded TCRs were defined as absent before sensitization and observed at least eight times at the 2-week time point. TCRdb took the public reads, trimmed them with fastp at Q25, ran MiXCR for clone calling and kept in-frame beta chains. Every distinct CDR3 protein forms one entry, paired with its most common genes and DNA. The V and J calls, along with clone size, are taken from TCRdb and not from the paper's own processing. In this sample the table shows tens of thousands of distinct CDR3 sequences, more than 8% of which occur a single time. 26% of the sample goes to the ten largest clones.

This sample's time point label indicates: patch test 3, about 24 weeks after DPC sensitization. According to the study, the label for this sample's treatment or condition signals: therapeutic diphenylcyclopropenone sensitization with weekly scalp DPC. Total RNA was isolated from unfractionated whole blood collected in Tempus Blood RNA tubes. Blood at each patch-test visit was drawn before the patch test was applied. To be eligible, patients had to be aged 18 to 70, diagnosed with alopecia and judged suitable for DPC therapy, while pregnant patients were excluded. From the cysteine up to the phenylalanine, the CDR3 has a length of 13 residues. Just CDR3 DNA is preserved here, 39 bases in frame from base 1. V loses 6 bases, J loses 7 bases, and the germline ends lie 13 bases apart. The CDR1 and CDR2 encoded by the germline V gene are MDHEN and SYDVKM. What the work shows at the level of the full study, not this receptor alone: Because every patient had alopecia, a presumed autoimmune disease, the patients' immune response might differ from that of healthy individuals. Significantly more large CDR3 similarity clusters were formed by expanded TCRs than by pre-sensitization or healthy control sets, consistent with antigen-driven responses. A positive correlation was found between the number of PT1 expanded TCRs and patch test score, with significance reached at thresholds 8, 16 and 32 but not 4. After repeated subsampling, the strength of the expansion versus patch-test correlation and the threshold at which it became significant changed. DPC sensitization did not change the number of TCRs with a frequency above 1 in 1000, and there was no evidence of changes in global repertoire structure.

This sequence originates from a man aged 45-65 years with alopecia areata. Some clones in this sample may be carry-over from other donors' samples. Specimen: whole blood, collected in connection with sensitization to the hapten diphenylcyclopropenone (DPC). Recombination connected TRBV28 to TRBJ1-5, with TRBD1 as a weak D call on 5 bases. The bases read TGTGCCAGCAGCGGGGGAGTGAGGCAGCCCCAGCATTTT. Translation gives CASSGGVRQPQHF.